This is a list of T cell receptor beta chains from one sample in a study of graft-versus-host responses after intestinal transplantation. Profiled with immunoSEQ multiplex PCR; TCRdb holds only in-frame clones, not every one. The table lists 20,000 to 25,000 clones, 55% to 70% of them singletons. The material sequenced was alloreactive CD4+ T cells from a mixed lymphocyte reaction culture, taken before intestinal transplant. The receptor set was obtained from a human patient who received an intestinal transplant. The CDR3 runs from the conserved cysteine through the conserved F or W. Fields, in order: V gene, D gene, J gene, clone size, CDR3 DNA, CDR3 protein. D genes are given only for firm matches. Size values are once, few and many counts, or a class for expanded clones, and some rows have none.

V: TRBV7-2
D: NA
J: TRBJ1-3
size: NA
DNA: TGTGCCAGCAGCCCGCATGGGGCCGGAAACACCATATATTTT
CDR3: CASSPHGAGNTIYF

V: TRBV6-6
D: NA
J: TRBJ1-2
size: NA
DNA: TGTGCCAGCAGTTTCGACAGGTATTATGGCTACACCTTC
CDR3: CASSFDRYYGYTF

V: TRBV5-5
D: NA
J: TRBJ2-6
size: NA
DNA: TGTGCCAGCAGGGACTCCTCTGGGGCCAACGTCCTGACTTTC
CDR3: CASRDSSGANVLTF

V: TRBV2
D: NA
J: TRBJ1-1
size: NA
DNA: TGTGCCAGCATGCGGGAGCAGGGGAGTGAAGCTTTCTTT
CDR3: CASMREQGSEAFF

V: TRBV10-3
D: TRBD1
J: TRBJ2-7
size: NA
DNA: TGTGCCATCAGCCCGGGACAGGGAACCTACGAGCAGTACTTC
CDR3: CAISPGQGTYEQYF

V: TRBV10-1
D: TRBD2
J: TRBJ2-3
size: NA
DNA: TGCGCCAGCAGTGAGTCGAGAGCGGGGGGCACAGATACGCAGTATTTT
CDR3: CASSESRAGGTDTQYF

V: TRBV5-1
D: NA
J: TRBJ2-2
size: few
DNA: TGCGCCAGCAGCTTCAGAAACACCGGGGAGCTGTTTTTT
CDR3: CASSFRNTGELFF

V: TRBV7-8
D: NA
J: TRBJ2-7
size: NA
DNA: TGTGCCAGCGCCTCACCGGACAGTTCCAACGAGCAGTACTTC
CDR3: CASASPDSSNEQYF

V: TRBV7-9
D: NA
J: TRBJ1-4
size: NA
DNA: TGTGCCAGCAGCTTAGATGTGGACAGATCAAATGAAAAACTGTTTTTT
CDR3: CASSLDVDRSNEKLFF

V: TRBV7-2
D: NA
J: TRBJ1-3
size: NA
DNA: TGTGCCAGCAGCCTTACTGGGACAACAAACACCATATATTTT
CDR3: CASSLTGTTNTIYF

V: TRBV15
D: TRBD2
J: TRBJ2-2
size: NA
DNA: TGTGCCACCAGGATTAGCGGGGGGACCGGGGAGCTGTTTTTT
CDR3: CATRISGGTGELFF

V: TRBV19
D: TRBD1
J: TRBJ1-2
size: NA
DNA: TGTGCCAGTAGGACAGGGCCCTCTTCGACCTATGGCTACACCTTC
CDR3: CASRTGPSSTYGYTF

V: TRBV9
D: NA
J: TRBJ2-6
size: NA
DNA: TGTGCCAGCAGCGCGGGGAGAGGAGTCGTCCTGACTTTC
CDR3: CASSAGRGVVLTF

V: TRBV25-1
D: NA
J: TRBJ1-2
size: NA
DNA: TGTGCCAGCAGTTATGCGGGACGAGACTATGGCTACACCTTC
CDR3: CASSYAGRDYGYTF

V: TRBV4-1
D: TRBD1
J: TRBJ2-3
size: NA
DNA: TGCGCCAGCAGCCACCCGGACAGGGCAGATACGCAGTATTTT
CDR3: CASSHPDRADTQYF

V: TRBV5-1
D: TRBD1
J: TRBJ2-1
size: few
DNA: TGCGCCAGCAGCTTGGTCGCAGGGGGCGCCTACAATGAGCAGTTCTTC
CDR3: CASSLVAGGAYNEQFF

V: TRBV6-5
D: TRBD1
J: TRBJ2-3
size: NA
DNA: TGTGCCAGCAGTTACCTTCGGACAGGGACAAATACGCAGTATTTT
CDR3: CASSYLRTGTNTQYF

V: TRBV5-1
D: NA
J: TRBJ2-7
size: NA
DNA: TGCGCCAGCAGCTTGGGGGAGGTCTCCTACGAGCAGTACTTC
CDR3: CASSLGEVSYEQYF

V: TRBV4-3
D: NA
J: TRBJ2-1
size: NA
DNA: TGCGCCAGCAGCCAAGAGCTAAATGCGGGGCACAATGAGCAGTTCTTC
CDR3: CASSQELNAGHNEQFF

V: TRBV2
D: TRBD2
J: TRBJ2-1
size: NA
DNA: TGTGCCAGCAGTCGACTAGCGGGACTTCTTGAGCAGTTCTTC
CDR3: CASSRLAGLLEQFF